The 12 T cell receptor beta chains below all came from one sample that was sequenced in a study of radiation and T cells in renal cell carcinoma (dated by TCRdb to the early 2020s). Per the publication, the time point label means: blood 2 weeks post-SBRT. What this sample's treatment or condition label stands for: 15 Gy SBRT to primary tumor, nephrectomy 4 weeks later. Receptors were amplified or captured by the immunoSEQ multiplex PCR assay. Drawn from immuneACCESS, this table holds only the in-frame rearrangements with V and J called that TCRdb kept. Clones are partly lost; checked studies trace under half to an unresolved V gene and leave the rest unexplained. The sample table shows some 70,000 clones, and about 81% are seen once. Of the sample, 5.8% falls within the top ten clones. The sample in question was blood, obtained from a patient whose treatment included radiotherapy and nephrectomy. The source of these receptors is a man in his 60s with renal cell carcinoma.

Written as DNA, the CDR3 is TGTGCCAGCTCACCGTTCGGGACTAGCACCGGGGAGCTGTTTTTT. This sequence encodes CASSPFGTSTGELFF. The chain carries TRBV18 and TRBJ2-2; 8 bases fit TRBD2. From germline, CDR1 is KGHSH and CDR2 LQKENI. The CDR3 has 15 amino acids. V lost 3 bases and J lost 4; bases outside the gene matches: 4.

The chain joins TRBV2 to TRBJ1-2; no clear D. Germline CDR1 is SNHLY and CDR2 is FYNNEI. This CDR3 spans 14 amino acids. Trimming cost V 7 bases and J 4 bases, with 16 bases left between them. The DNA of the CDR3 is TGTGCCAGCACGGTCTCCGAAAAGGGCTATGGCTACACCTTC. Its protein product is CASTVSEKGYGYTF.

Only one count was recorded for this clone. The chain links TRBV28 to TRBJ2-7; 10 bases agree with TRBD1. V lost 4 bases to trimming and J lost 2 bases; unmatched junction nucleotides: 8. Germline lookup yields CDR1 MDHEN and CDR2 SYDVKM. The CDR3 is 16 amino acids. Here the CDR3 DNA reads TGTGCCAGCAGTTCCCGGACAGGGGGACCCCCCTACGAGCAGTACTTC. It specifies CASSSRTGGPPYEQYF.

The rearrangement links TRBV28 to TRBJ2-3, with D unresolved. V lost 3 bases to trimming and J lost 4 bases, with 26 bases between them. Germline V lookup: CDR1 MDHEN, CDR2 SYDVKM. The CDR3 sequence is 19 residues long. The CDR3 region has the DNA TGTGCCAGCAGTTTTCGGTCAGTACGACTCTTTAGAGTGCCAGATACGCAGTATTTT. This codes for CASSFRSVRLFRVPDTQYF.

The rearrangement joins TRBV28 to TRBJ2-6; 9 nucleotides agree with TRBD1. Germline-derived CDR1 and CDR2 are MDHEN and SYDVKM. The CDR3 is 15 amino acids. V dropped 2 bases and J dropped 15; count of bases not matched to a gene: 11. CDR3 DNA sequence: TGTGCCAGCAGTTTAGACCCCCGGGACAGGGTGTCCCTGACTTTC. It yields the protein CASSLDPRDRVSLTF.

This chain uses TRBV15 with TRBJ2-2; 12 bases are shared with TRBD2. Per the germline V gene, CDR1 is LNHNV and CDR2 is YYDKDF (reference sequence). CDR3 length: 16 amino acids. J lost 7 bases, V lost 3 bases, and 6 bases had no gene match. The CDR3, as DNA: TGTGCCACCAGCAGGGTGCCTAGCGGGAGGGTCGGGGAGCTGTTTTTT. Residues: CATSRVPSGRVGELFF.

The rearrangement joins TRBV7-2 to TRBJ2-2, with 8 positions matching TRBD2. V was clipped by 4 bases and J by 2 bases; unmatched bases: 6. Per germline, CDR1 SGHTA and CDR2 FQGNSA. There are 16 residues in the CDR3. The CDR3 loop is CASSSSGSTNTGELFF. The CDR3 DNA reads TGTGCCAGCAGCTCCAGCGGGAGTACTAACACCGGGGAGCTGTTTTTT.

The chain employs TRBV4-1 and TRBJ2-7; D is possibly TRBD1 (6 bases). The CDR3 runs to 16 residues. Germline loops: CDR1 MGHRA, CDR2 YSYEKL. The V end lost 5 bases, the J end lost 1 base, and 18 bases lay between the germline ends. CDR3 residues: CASSSGAREKSYEQYF. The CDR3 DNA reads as TGCGCCAGCAGCTCAGGGGCCAGGGAAAAATCCTACGAGCAGTACTTC.

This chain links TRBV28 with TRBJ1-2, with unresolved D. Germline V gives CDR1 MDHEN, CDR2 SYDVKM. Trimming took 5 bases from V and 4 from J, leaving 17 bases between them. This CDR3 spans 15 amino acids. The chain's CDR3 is CASSPSWEQVYGYTF. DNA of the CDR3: TGTGCCAGCAGTCCTTCGTGGGAACAAGTCTATGGCTACACCTTC.

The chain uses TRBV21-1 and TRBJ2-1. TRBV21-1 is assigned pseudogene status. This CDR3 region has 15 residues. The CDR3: CALTQGWGAVDEQFF. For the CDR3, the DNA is TGTGCCCTTACGCAAGGTTGGGGGGCGGTAGATGAGCAGTTCTTC.

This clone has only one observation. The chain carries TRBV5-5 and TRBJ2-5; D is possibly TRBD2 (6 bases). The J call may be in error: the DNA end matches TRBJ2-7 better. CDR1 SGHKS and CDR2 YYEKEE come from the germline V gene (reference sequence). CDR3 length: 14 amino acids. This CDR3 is CASGTGLLTSEQYF. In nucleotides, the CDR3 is TGTGCCAGCGGCACGGGACTCCTAACGTCCGAGCAGTACTTC.

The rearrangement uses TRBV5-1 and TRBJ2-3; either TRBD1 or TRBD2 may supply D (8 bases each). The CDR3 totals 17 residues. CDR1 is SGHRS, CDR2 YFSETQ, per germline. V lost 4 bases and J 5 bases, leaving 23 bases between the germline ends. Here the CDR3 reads CASSDGQGGGILDTQYF. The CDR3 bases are TGCGCCAGCAGCGACGGACAGGGCGGGGGGATATTAGATACGCAGTATTTT.